This T cell receptor beta chain was profiled in a study of T cells in Graves' hyperthyroidism and ophthalmopathy. The wider study: Blood was drawn when the patient was first diagnosed and still untreated.

A note on this clonotype: Its specificity is not known.

Between the trimmed V and J ends, which lost 3 bases and 4 bases, there was a span of 10 bases. The germline V gene has CDR1 DFQATT and CDR2 SNEGSKA (reference sequence). The CDR3 length is 13 residues. Findings and caveats of the study: Clonotypes that were expanded in thyroid above 0.001 mostly appeared in blood too.

Amplification of TCR beta CDR3 regions used RNA as the template. TCR CDR3 underwent first-round RT-PCR with the HTBI primer set. From the multiplex PCR reads, TCRdb called clonotypes with MiXCR, one entry per CDR3 protein. This sample has hundreds of thousands of distinct CDR3 sequences; about 20% occur once, and the top ten carry around a third. Inclusion characteristics of ophthalmopathy patients comprised a Clinical Activity Score of at least 3, a NOSPECS grade of at least 4, and duration under 3 months. Clinical symptoms, serum thyroxine, TRAb, thyroid ultrasound and orbital computed tomography informed diagnoses.

The sample comprised blood. The V and J genes are TRBV20-1 and TRBJ1-3, with D perhaps TRBD1 (5 bases). This TCR derives from a man under 40 with Graves' ophthalmopathy. CDR3: CSARTPGGNTIYF. CDR3 sequence (DNA): TGCAGTGCTAGGACCCCAGGGGGAAACACCATATATTTT.